This TCR beta chain was found in a study of T cells after yellow fever vaccination. Findings and limits, study-wide: Across the CD4 and CD8 compartments, a small share of clonotypes was present in both.

A remark on this clonotype: Its antigen remains unknown.

TCRdb re-called the 5' RACE reads with MiXCR, one entry per CDR3 protein. The sample lists hundreds of thousands of distinct CDR3 sequences, 7.5% to 9% occurring once. The CDR3 totals 13 residues. The V and J ends lost 1 base and 2 bases respectively, with 6 bases between them. Germline V gene sequence: CDR1 SGHTA, CDR2 FQGNSA. The clonotype originates from a man between 18 and 35 years old who received the YFV17D yellow fever vaccine. The V call is TRBV7-2, the J call TRBJ2-7; D unresolved. The source was PBMCs, collected on the day of the first yellow fever vaccination. As DNA, the CDR3 is TGTGCCAGCAGCTTAGGTTGGGCCTACGAGCAGTACTTC. Its protein product is CASSLGWAYEQYF.